This TCR beta chain was sequenced for a study of T cell clonality in common variable immunodeficiency (dated by TCRdb to between 2015 and 2016). Paper-wide results and their limitations: Correlations between repertoire features and clinical complications were limited by patient heterogeneity within the CVID cohort. CVID subjects shared fewer TCRbeta clones with each other than healthy controls did (p < 0.0001). Although equal DNA input was used, an average of about 81,820 unique sequences per sample was obtained for controls, compared with about 31,547 for CVID samples. Fewer deletions and N-nucleotide insertions were reportedly observed in CVID TCRbeta sequences, and highly modified clones with 13 or more V deletions were reportedly absent from CVID TCRbeta sequences. TCRbeta clonality was higher in CVID subjects than in healthy controls (t-test p = 0.018), and the increase was most characteristic of about a third of subjects. According to the authors, finding the cause of the higher clonality in CVID would require sequencing the repertoires of T cell subpopulations.

This clone was counted at least ten times. Its specific antigen is unknown. The sequence runs out 3 residues before the end of the CDR3; the remainder is reconstructed from the germline J gene. Predominantly Caucasian heritage was noted among both the CVID patients and the healthy controls. Heparinized peripheral whole blood samples of roughly 4.5 to 8 ml were collected from each donor. Genomic DNA from adults with common variable immune deficiency (CVID) and from healthy adult controls was used to sequence TCRbeta CDR3 repertoires. There were 22 healthy adult volunteers in the control group (12 female and some ten male), ranging in age from roughly 23 to 70 years, with a mean age of 34. To isolate peripheral blood mononuclear cells, diluted blood was subjected to density centrifugation over Hypaque 1077 or Ficoll-Paque. Genomic DNA was extracted from unsorted mononuclear cells by Qiagen column purification or by a centrifugation-based method.

CVID samples and control samples contributed equivalent amounts of genomic DNA as sequencing input. For every sample, a 60 bp segment covering the rearranged TCRbeta CDR3 region was amplified and then sequenced. The immunoSEQ assay, a bias-corrected multiplex PCR with high-throughput sequencing, was employed for TCRbeta amplification. The original methods were these. Every unique nucleotide sequence counted as a clone and was annotated with V, D and J genes, copy number and frequency. Sequences were labeled productive if in frame, and non-productive if out of frame or containing stop codons. Clonality was calculated from Shannon's entropy as previously described. Mean CDR3 Kyte-Doolittle hydropathy was derived from the predicted amino acid sequences of productive clones. Scaled V gene usage was hierarchically clustered using Manhattan distance and complete linkage with the R hclust function. To assess clone sharing by CDR3 amino acid sequence, 12 repertoires per group were resampled over 100 rounds. The repertoires were searched for some 70 published EBV-specific TCRbeta sequences and some 250 published CMV-specific TCRbeta sequences. After a couple of CVID samples that produced fewer than 10,000 sequences were dropped from the analysis, some 41 CVID repertoires remained. In TCRdb, the immuneACCESS table is reduced to in-frame sequences with V and J assigned. These tables do not hold every clone; where another copy was compared, an unresolved V gene accounts for under half, and the others remain unexplained. Clone size and the V and J calls come from that table; the DNA yielded D and trimming. The table notes around 81,000 clones here, none of them singletons. The ten largest make up approximately 0.8% of the sample.

CDR1 and CDR2, per the germline V gene, are SGHRS and YFSETQ. V loses 0 bases at its end and J loses 3 bases; junction bases beyond the gene matches: 7. The CDR3 contains 16 residues, cysteine and phenylalanine counted. Of the CDR3's DNA, 39 bases were read; they are in frame from base 1. Recombination linked TRBV5-1 to TRBJ1-1; 8 bases in the middle match TRBD1. The specimen was peripheral blood mononuclear cells. The sequence derives from a person between 18 and 69 years old in good health. The CDR3 reads as follows: CASSLVPGGGDTEAFF. The covered CDR3 bases are TGCGCCAGCAGCTTGGTGCCAGGGGGCGGAGACACTGAA.